The 27 T cell receptor beta chains listed next were all sequenced from one sample in a study of blood T cell repertoires in COVID-19. Here immunoSEQ multiplex PCR was the method, and the copy in TCRdb shows in-frame clones only, minus some. The repertoire consists of about 200,000 clones, with around nine tenths occurring once and the leading ten covering around 1.6%. The specimen was peripheral blood. The receptors derive from a man aged 18-30 years with active or convalescent COVID-19.

This clone showed up just once. The CDR3 protein is CASSSRVGIANEKLFF. CDR3 coding DNA: TGTGCCAGCAGCTCCAGGGTTGGAATCGCTAATGAAAAACTGTTTTTT. The genes are TRBV5-5 and TRBJ1-4; TRBD1 might be the D (5 bases). The CDR3 has 16 residues. V gave up 3 bases and J gave up 3 bases, with 15 bases separating them. Germline V gene lookup returns CDR1 SGHKS and CDR2 YYEKEE (reference sequence).

This clone was recorded once. The chain is built from TRBV9 and TRBJ2-1, with TRBD1 as a possible D gene (6 bases). The CDR3 loop spans 16 amino acids. Trimming pared 5 bases from V and 5 bases from J, leaving 20 bases between. Looked up from germline, CDR1 is SGDLS and CDR2 is YYNGEE. The CDR3 coding sequence is TGTGCCAGCAGTCCTGAACCAGGGGTCAACAACAATGAGCAGTTCTTC. Protein: CASSPEPGVNNNEQFF.

The chain is built from TRBV23-1 and TRBJ2-7; D gene uncertain. Being an ORF, TRBV23-1 has a function that is uncertain. The V and J ends lost 1 base and 1 base respectively, with 8 bases between them. The CDR3 totals 14 residues. CDR3 coding DNA: TGCGCCAGCAGTCAATTGGGCCGTTCCTACGAGCAGTACTTC. Protein: CASSQLGRSYEQYF.

The V and J genes are TRBV27 and TRBJ1-2; 8 nucleotides align to TRBD1. The CDR3 is 16 amino acids. With 0 bases clipped from V and 4 bases from J, the junction kept 7 bases outside the gene matches. The germline V gene encodes CDR1 MNHEY and CDR2 SMNVEV (reference sequence). The CDR3 reads CASSLSTGVGSYGYTF. The DNA of the CDR3 is TGTGCCAGCAGTTTATCGACAGGGGTAGGTTCCTATGGCTACACCTTC.

The chain has TRBV5-4 and TRBJ1-2; tentatively, D is TRBD1 (6 bases). There are 14 residues in the CDR3. CDR1 is SGHNT, CDR2 YYREEE, per germline (reference sequence). V was shortened by 3 bases and J by 5 bases, with 14 bases between the two germline ends. CDR3 in DNA: TGTGCCAGCAGCTACCCAGGGGCTGGGTATGGCTACACCTTC. Protein sequence: CASSYPGAGYGYTF.

This chain joins TRBV25-1 and TRBJ1-1; D is undetermined. Per germline, CDR1 MGHDK and CDR2 SYGVNS. Trimming removed 1 base from V and 5 bases from J, with 14 bases in between. The CDR3 is made up of 15 amino acids. CDR3 residues: CASSESGEGGTEAFF. As DNA, the CDR3 is TGTGCCAGCAGTGAATCCGGAGAGGGCGGGACTGAAGCTTTCTTT.

This clone showed up just a few times. The gene calls are TRBV15 and TRBJ1-1, with D unresolved. The CDR3 sequence is 13 residues long. V lost 3 bases and J lost 3, with 8 bases in between. CDR1 LNHNV and CDR2 YYDKDF come from the germline V gene (reference sequence). The CDR3 is CATSSRRYTEAFF. CDR3 bases: TGTGCCACCAGCAGTCGGCGGTACACTGAAGCTTTCTTT.

This chain links TRBV9 with TRBJ1-2; maybe TRBD1 (5 bases). V was shortened by 4 bases and J by 0 bases, with 22 bases between the two germline ends. Per germline, CDR1 SGDLS and CDR2 YYNGEE. The CDR3 length is 18 residues. The CDR3 region has the DNA TGTGCCAGCAGCCTGAGTCCGGGGGGGAACGGAGCTAACTATGGCTACACCTTC. Its protein product is CASSLSPGGNGANYGYTF.

This clone turned up a few times. The genes are TRBV6-4 and TRBJ2-6, with a weak D call TRBD2 (5 bases). Trimming shortened V by 3 bases and J by 0 bases, and 6 bases separated the two germline ends. CDR1 and CDR2 (germline): MRHNA, SNTAGT. This CDR3 has 15 residues. CDR3 loop: CASSEEASGANVLTF. In nucleotides, the CDR3 is TGTGCCAGCAGTGAGGAGGCCTCTGGGGCCAACGTCCTGACTTTC.

In its sample, this clone was seen a few times. The rearrangement links TRBV4-2 to TRBJ2-1, with D possibly TRBD1 on 6 matching bases. V shed 1 base and J shed 6 bases, with 19 bases lying between them. The CDR3 is 17 residues long. Per germline, CDR1 LGHNA and CDR2 YNFKEQ. Here the CDR3 reads CASSQVSVTGKINEQFF. The CDR3 nucleotides read TGTGCCAGCAGCCAAGTTTCGGTGACAGGAAAAATCAATGAGCAGTTCTTC.

The gene calls are TRBV7-2 and TRBJ2-1; D gene uncertain. CDR3 length equals 13 residues. The V gene's germline CDR1 is SGHTA and CDR2 FQGNSA. The ends were cut back, 3 bases at V and 5 bases at J, with 8 bases in the middle. The CDR3 bases are TGTGCCAGCAGCTTCGAACTGAACAATGAGCAGTTCTTC. Protein product: CASSFELNNEQFF.

J is TRBJ1-1 and V is TRBV18; perhaps TRBD1 as D (5 bases). CDR3 size: 14 residues. V lost 6 bases, J lost 0 bases, and 11 bases lay in between. Germline V gene sequence: CDR1 KGHSH, CDR2 LQKENI. The CDR3 region has the DNA TGTGCCAGCTCGGTGGGGCTGATGAACACTGAAGCTTTCTTT. Its translation: CASSVGLMNTEAFF. Full variable domain (outside the CDR3, taken from reference TRBV18 and TRBJ1-1): NAGVMQNPRHLVRRRGQEARLRCSPMKGHSHVYWYRQLPEEGLKFMVYLQKENIIDESGMPKERFSAEFPKEGPSILRIQQVVRGDSAAYFCASSVGLMNTEAFFGQGTRLTVV.

This clone occurred a few times. V is TRBV25-1 and J is TRBJ2-7, with TRBD2 identical over 10 bases. V was pared by 3 bases and J by 0 bases, with 2 bases of the junction left unmatched. The CDR3 contains 15 residues. Germline V gene data show CDR1 as MGHDK and CDR2 as SYGVNS. CDR3 DNA sequence: TGTGCCAGCAGTGAGGGGACTAGCGCCTCCTACGAGCAGTACTTC. It specifies CASSEGTSASYEQYF.

The chain is built from TRBV28 and TRBJ1-3; the match to TRBD1 covers 9 bases. From germline, CDR1 is MDHEN and CDR2 SYDVKM. Losses at the gene ends were 6 bases for V and 2 bases for J; bases not matched to a gene: 8. This CDR3 region has 16 residues. The CDR3 region is CASSPSQGATGNTIYF. The CDR3 bases are TGTGCCAGCAGCCCATCACAGGGGGCGACTGGAAACACCATATATTTT.

The chain is built from TRBV9 and TRBJ2-2; tentatively, D is TRBD2 (6 bases). The CDR3 runs to 15 residues. Germline assignment: CDR1 SGDLS and CDR2 YYNGEE. V gave up 4 bases and J gave up 4 bases, with 14 bases separating them. In DNA form, the CDR3 reads TGTGCCAGCAGCCCGCATAGCGGAACCACCGGGGAGCTGTTTTTT. It codes for CASSPHSGTTGELFF.

The CDR3 coding sequence is TGTGCAAGTCGCTTAGCCGGGGTGGCGACAATCGGAGGCGAGCAGTACTTC. This gives the protein CASRLAGVATIGGEQYF. V is TRBV12-2 and J is TRBJ2-7; the table's TRBD2 call for D was not verified on the DNA. TRBV12-2 is a pseudogene segment. CDR3 length: 17 amino acids.

V is TRBV18 and J is TRBJ1-2; D gene uncertain. In germline, CDR1 is KGHSH, CDR2 LQKENI. V was clipped by 5 bases and J by 6 bases, with 10 bases between them. This CDR3 spans 12 amino acids. The CDR3 reads CASSDSRDGYTF. The CDR3 nucleotides are TGTGCCAGCTCAGACTCGAGGGATGGCTACACCTTC.

Here the CDR3 reads CASSPRAGGPYEQYF. Here the CDR3 DNA reads TGTGCCAGCAGTCCACGGGCGGGAGGGCCCTACGAGCAGTACTTC. The V call is TRBV27, the J call TRBJ2-7; 9 nucleotides line up with TRBD2. Germline V gene sequence: CDR1 MNHEY, CDR2 SMNVEV (reference sequence). Trimming cost V 5 bases and J 2 bases; bases outside gene matches: 7. The CDR3 consists of 15 residues.

V is TRBV25-1 and J is TRBJ2-7, with D perhaps matching TRBD1 (5 bases). The V gene lost 3 bases and the J gene lost 5 bases, with 14 bases spanning the gap. Germline-derived CDR1 and CDR2 are MGHDK and SYGVNS. The CDR3 contains 14 residues. The CDR3 DNA reads TGTGCCAGCAGTGACAGGGTCCCTCCCCACGAGCAGTACTTC. Translating gives CASSDRVPPHEQYF.

The chain joins TRBV23-1 to TRBJ1-1, with a possible D match to TRBD1 (5 bases). TRBV23-1 is designated an ORF whose function remains uncertain. The CDR3 is made up of 16 amino acids. V lost 3 bases and J lost 0, with 14 bases in between. The CDR3, as DNA: TGCGCCAGCAGTCATCCCGTCGGGGGTGTGAACACTGAAGCTTTCTTT. Its translation: CASSHPVGGVNTEAFF.

This clone was recorded only once. The chain uses TRBV18 and TRBJ2-7; TRBD1 matches at 8 bases. The germline CDR1 and CDR2 sequences are KGHSH and LQKENI. Trimming at V came to 6 bases and at J to 0 bases, leaving 7 bases not matched to a gene. This CDR3 spans 15 amino acids. The CDR3 spells CASSPDRGSSYEQYF. As DNA, the CDR3 is TGTGCCAGCTCGCCTGACAGGGGAAGCTCCTACGAGCAGTACTTC.

The chain combines TRBV5-6 with TRBJ1-3; D not certain. Trimming took off 3 bases at V and 0 bases at J, with 16 bases between the two ends. There are 17 residues in the CDR3. CDR1 and CDR2 (germline): SGHDT, YYEEEE. The CDR3 coding sequence is TGTGCCAGCAGCTACACTGTCGGGAGCTACTCTGGAAACACCATATATTTT. It yields the protein CASSYTVGSYSGNTIYF. The variable domain in full, with the rest retrieved from reference TRBV5-6 and TRBJ1-3, is DAGVTQSPTHLIKTRGQQVTLRCSPKSGHDTVSWYQQALGQGPQFIFQYYEEEERQRGNFPDRFSGHQFPNYSSELNVNALLLGDSALYLCASSYTVGSYSGNTIYFGEGSWLTVV.

V usage is TRBV24-1 and J usage is TRBJ2-1; TRBD2 is a possible D gene (6 bases). Per germline, CDR1 KGHDR and CDR2 SFDVKD. CDR3 length: 15 amino acids. V gave up 3 bases and J gave up 5 bases, with 13 bases separating them. The CDR3 DNA follows: TGTGCCACCAGTGATAGCCTAGCGCCTAACAATGAGCAGTTCTTC. This encodes CATSDSLAPNNEQFF.

This chain uses TRBV7-9 with TRBJ2-1; possible D gene TRBD1, 6 bases. V shed 1 base and J shed 5 bases, with 18 bases lying between them. Germline CDR1 SEHNR, CDR2 FQNEAQ (reference sequence). The CDR3 totals 17 residues. The CDR3, as DNA: TGTGCCAGCAGCTTAGGGAACTCAGGGGCTATTGACAATGAGCAGTTCTTC. Translation gives CASSLGNSGAIDNEQFF.

The chain has TRBV30 and TRBJ2-3; possibly TRBD1 for D (5 bases). The length of the CDR3 is 15 residues. V gave up 1 base and J gave up 6 bases, with 17 bases separating them. Germline V gene lookup returns CDR1 GTSNPN and CDR2 SVGIG (reference sequence). CDR3 region: CAWSAPGKAKDTQYF. The DNA of the CDR3 is TGTGCCTGGAGTGCCCCAGGGAAAGCGAAGGATACGCAGTATTTT.

The chain recombines TRBV15 with TRBJ2-1; TRBD2 agrees at 7 bases. The CDR3 has 16 residues. Germline CDR1 reads LNHNV; CDR2 reads YYDKDF (reference sequence). Trimming cost V 2 bases and J 7 bases; bases outside gene matches: 11. The CDR3 reads CATSRILGRARNEQFF. The CDR3 nucleotides are TGTGCCACCAGCAGAATACTAGGGAGGGCCAGGAATGAGCAGTTCTTC.

In its sample, this clone was seen a few times. This rearrangement joins TRBV19 to TRBJ1-1; D unresolved. The CDR3 has 15 amino acids. V lost 3 bases to trimming and J lost 3 bases, with 14 bases between them. CDR1 and CDR2 from the germline V gene are LNHDA and SQIVND (reference sequence). The CDR3 DNA reads TGTGCCAGTAGTATTAATGAGGGCTGGGACACTGAAGCTTTCTTT. Protein product: CASSINEGWDTEAFF.